The sequence of this T cell receptor beta chain was determined in a study of T cells expressing NK-cell markers. About the study: Source material for TCR beta repertoires consisted of sorted CD3+CD56+NKG2C+, CD3+CD56+NKG2C- and CD3+CD56-NKG2C+ T cells.

Synthesis of TCR beta cDNA relied on 5'RACE template switching carrying UMIs. Following a re-call of the 5' RACE reads, TCRdb has one entry per CDR3 protein and lacks DNA. The sample totals about 390,000 distinct CDR3 sequences; its top ten clones hold approximately 12%. Details on this clonotype: The antigen remains undetermined.

The CDR3 runs 16 residues. Germline V gene sequence: CDR1 SGHRS, CDR2 YFSETQ. General study results and limits: Leadership of the CD3+CD56-NKG2C+ fraction also belonged to these clonotypes in a handful of donors.

This receptor was obtained from a woman aged 45 to 65 in good health. V and J are TRBV5-1 and TRBJ2-3; TCRdb reports TRBD2, a call that lacks DNA to check it against. The source material was blood T cells: a sorted CD56 or NKG2C T cell subset, CD4+ or CD8+ T cells, or bulk PBMC T cells (not recorded which). The CDR3 is CASSSDLFPPLDTQYF. The complete variable domain, with remaining parts taken from reference TRBV5-1 and TRBJ2-3, reads KAGVTQTPRYLIKTRGQQVTLSCSPISGHRSVSWYQQTPGQGLQFLFEYFSETQRNKGNFPGRFSGRQFSNSRSEMNVSTLELGDSALYLCASSSDLFPPLDTQYFGPGTRLTVL.